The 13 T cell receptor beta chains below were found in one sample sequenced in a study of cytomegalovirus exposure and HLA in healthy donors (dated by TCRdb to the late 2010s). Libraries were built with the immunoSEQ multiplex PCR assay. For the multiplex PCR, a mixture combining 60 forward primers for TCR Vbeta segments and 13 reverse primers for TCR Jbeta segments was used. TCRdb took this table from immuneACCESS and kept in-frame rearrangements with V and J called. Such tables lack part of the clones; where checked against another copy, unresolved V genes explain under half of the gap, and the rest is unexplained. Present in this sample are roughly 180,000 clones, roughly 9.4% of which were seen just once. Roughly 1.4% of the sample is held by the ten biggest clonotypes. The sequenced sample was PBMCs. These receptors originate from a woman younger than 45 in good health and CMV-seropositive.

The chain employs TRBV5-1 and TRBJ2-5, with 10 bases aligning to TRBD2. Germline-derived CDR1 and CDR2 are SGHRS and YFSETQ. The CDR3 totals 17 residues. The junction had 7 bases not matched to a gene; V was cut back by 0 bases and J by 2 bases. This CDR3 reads CASSLGASGSGQETQYF. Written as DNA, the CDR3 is TGCGCCAGCAGCTTGGGGGCTAGCGGGAGCGGTCAAGAGACCCAGTACTTC. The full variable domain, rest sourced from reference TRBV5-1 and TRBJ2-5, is KAGVTQTPRYLIKTRGQQVTLSCSPISGHRSVSWYQQTPGQGLQFLFEYFSETQRNKGNFPGRFSGRQFSNSRSEMNVSTLELGDSALYLCASSLGASGSGQETQYFGPGTRLLVL.

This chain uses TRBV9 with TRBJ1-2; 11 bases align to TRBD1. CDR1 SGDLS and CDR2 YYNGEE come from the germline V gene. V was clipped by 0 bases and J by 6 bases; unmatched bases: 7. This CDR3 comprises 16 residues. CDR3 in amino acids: CASSVGWTGGANGYTF. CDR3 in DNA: TGTGCCAGCAGCGTAGGTTGGACAGGGGGCGCGAATGGCTACACCTTC. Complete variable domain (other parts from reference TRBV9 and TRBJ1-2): DSGVTQTPKHLITATGQRVTLRCSPRSGDLSVYWYQQSLDQGLQFLIQYYNGEERAKGNILERFSAQQFPDLHSELNLSSLELGDSALYFCASSVGWTGGANGYTFGSGTRLTVV.

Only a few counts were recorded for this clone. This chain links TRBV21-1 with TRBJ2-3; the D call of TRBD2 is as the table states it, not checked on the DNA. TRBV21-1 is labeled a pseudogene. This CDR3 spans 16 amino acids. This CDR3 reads CASSKMWGVVGDTQYF. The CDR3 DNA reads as TGTGCCAGCAGCAAAATGTGGGGGGTAGTAGGGGATACGCAGTATTTT.

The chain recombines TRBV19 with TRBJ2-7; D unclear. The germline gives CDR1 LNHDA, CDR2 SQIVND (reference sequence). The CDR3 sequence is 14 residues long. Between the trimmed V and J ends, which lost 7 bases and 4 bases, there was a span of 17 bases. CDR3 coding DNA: TGTGCCAGTACCTCTTCGTCCTGGCCGTACGAGCAGTACTTC. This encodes CASTSSSWPYEQYF.

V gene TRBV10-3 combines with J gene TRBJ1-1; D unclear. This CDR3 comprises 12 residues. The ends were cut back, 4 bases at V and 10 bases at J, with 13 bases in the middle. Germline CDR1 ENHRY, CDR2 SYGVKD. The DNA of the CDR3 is TGTGCCATCAGTGCCCAAGCGGATTCAGCTTTCTTT. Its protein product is CAISAQADSAFF.

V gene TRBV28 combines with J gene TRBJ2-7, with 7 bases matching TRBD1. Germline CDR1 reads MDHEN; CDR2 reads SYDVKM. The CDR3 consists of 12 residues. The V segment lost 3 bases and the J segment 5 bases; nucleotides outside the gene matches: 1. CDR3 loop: CASSLTGNEQYF. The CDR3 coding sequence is TGTGCCAGCAGTTTGACAGGGAACGAGCAGTACTTC.

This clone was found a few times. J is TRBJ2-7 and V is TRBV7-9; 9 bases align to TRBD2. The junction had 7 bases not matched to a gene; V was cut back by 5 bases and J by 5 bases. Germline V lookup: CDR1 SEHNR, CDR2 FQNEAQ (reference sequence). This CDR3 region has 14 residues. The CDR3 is CASSPGTSKNEQYF. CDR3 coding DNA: TGTGCCAGCAGCCCCGGGACTAGCAAAAACGAGCAGTACTTC.

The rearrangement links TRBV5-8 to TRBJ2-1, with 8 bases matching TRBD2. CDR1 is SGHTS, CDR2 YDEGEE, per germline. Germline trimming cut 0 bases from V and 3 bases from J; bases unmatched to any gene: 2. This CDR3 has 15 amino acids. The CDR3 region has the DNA TGTGCCAGCAGCTTGGAACTAGCGGACTACAATGAGCAGTTCTTC. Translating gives CASSLELADYNEQFF.

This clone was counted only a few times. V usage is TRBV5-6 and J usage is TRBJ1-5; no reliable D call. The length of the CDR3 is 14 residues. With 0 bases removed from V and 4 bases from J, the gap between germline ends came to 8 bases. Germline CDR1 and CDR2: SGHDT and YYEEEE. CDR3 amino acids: CASSLGRLNQPQHF. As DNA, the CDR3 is TGTGCCAGCAGCTTGGGCAGGTTAAATCAGCCCCAGCATTTT.

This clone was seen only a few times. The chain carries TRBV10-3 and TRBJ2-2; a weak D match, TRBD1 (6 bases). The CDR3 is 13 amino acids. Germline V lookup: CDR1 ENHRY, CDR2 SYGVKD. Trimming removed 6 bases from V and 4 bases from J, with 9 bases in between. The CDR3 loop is CAIRDSLTGELFF. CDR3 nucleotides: TGTGCCATCAGGGACAGCCTCACCGGGGAGCTGTTTTTT.

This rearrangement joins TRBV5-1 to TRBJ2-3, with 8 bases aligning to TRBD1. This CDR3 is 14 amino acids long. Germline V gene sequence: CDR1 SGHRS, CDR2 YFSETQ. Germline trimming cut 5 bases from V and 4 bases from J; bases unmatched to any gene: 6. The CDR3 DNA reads TGCGCCAGCAGACAGGGGGGAAGTGCAGATACGCAGTATTTT. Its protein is CASRQGGSADTQYF.

In DNA, the CDR3 is TGTGCCAGCAGTGAGGGACAGCGCTTCACAGATACGCAGTATTTT. Translated: CASSEGQRFTDTQYF. The chain employs TRBV25-1 and TRBJ2-3, with 7 bases fitting TRBD1. CDR1 and CDR2 from the germline V gene are MGHDK and SYGVNS. CDR3 length equals 15 residues. After removal of 3 bases from V and 2 bases from J, the junction contained 5 bases not matched to a gene.

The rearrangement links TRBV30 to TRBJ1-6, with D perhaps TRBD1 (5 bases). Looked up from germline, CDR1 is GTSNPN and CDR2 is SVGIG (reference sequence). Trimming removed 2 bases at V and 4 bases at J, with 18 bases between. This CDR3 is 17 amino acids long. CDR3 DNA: TGTGCCTGGAGTACGCTCGGTGGGGGGAGTTATAATTCACCCCTCCACTTT. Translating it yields CAWSTLGGGSYNSPLHF.